The rows below give T cell receptor beta chains drawn from one sample of a study of shared clonotypes between healthy human individuals. Sequencing used immunoSEQ multiplex PCR; TCRdb keeps in-frame clones, though not all of them. Here the sample spans about 2.3 million clones, more than 80% being singletons. The specimen sequenced was naive CD4+ T cells from PBMCs. These receptors came from a man younger than 30 in good health. Some clones in this sample may be carry-over from other donors' samples. CDR3s include the opening cysteine and the closing phenylalanine or tryptophan. Each record gives: CDR3 DNA, CDR3 protein, V gene, J gene, D gene, clone size. The D gene is left open where the match is weak. Some rows have no size entry. The others give once, few or many, or a class for an expanded clone.

CDR3nt: TGTGCCAGCAGCTTAGCCGCAGCGGGAGCCTACAATGAGCAGTTCTTC
CDR3aa: CASSLAAAGAYNEQFF
v_gene: TRBV7-2
j_gene: TRBJ2-1
d_gene: TRBD2
abundance: once

CDR3nt: TGTGCCAGCAGCCTCACACAGGGGGAAAAACTGTTTTTT
CDR3aa: CASSLTQGEKLFF
v_gene: TRBV7-3
j_gene: TRBJ1-4
d_gene: TRBD1
abundance: NA

CDR3nt: TGTGCCAGCAGCTTAGAATCCAGGAACACTGAAGCTTTCTTT
CDR3aa: CASSLESRNTEAFF
v_gene: TRBV11-2
j_gene: TRBJ1-1
d_gene: NA
abundance: NA

CDR3nt: TGCAGCGTGGTGGATAGCAATCAGCCCCAGCATTTT
CDR3aa: CSVVDSNQPQHF
v_gene: TRBV29-1
j_gene: TRBJ1-5
d_gene: NA
abundance: NA

CDR3nt: TGTGCCAGCAGCCCCGGGGGGGCTGGTCTTTTCTACGAGCAGTACTTC
CDR3aa: CASSPGGAGLFYEQYF
v_gene: TRBV5-4
j_gene: TRBJ2-7
d_gene: TRBD2
abundance: once

CDR3nt: TGCGCCAGCAGCTTGGCCTTTCAAGAGACCCAGTACTTC
CDR3aa: CASSLAFQETQYF
v_gene: TRBV5-1
j_gene: TRBJ2-5
d_gene: NA
abundance: NA

CDR3nt: TGCAGCGTTGAAGGCAGAGTCTCAGATACGCAGTATTTT
CDR3aa: CSVEGRVSDTQYF
v_gene: TRBV29-1
j_gene: TRBJ2-3
d_gene: NA
abundance: NA

CDR3nt: TGTGCCTACGACAGGCATCACTACGAGCAGTACTTC
CDR3aa: CAYDRHHYEQYF
v_gene: TRBV30
j_gene: TRBJ2-7
d_gene: NA
abundance: NA

CDR3nt: TGTGCCTGGAGTGGTGTCTATGGCTACACCTTC
CDR3aa: CAWSGVYGYTF
v_gene: TRBV30
j_gene: TRBJ1-2
d_gene: NA
abundance: NA

CDR3nt: TGTGCCAGCAGCAAGCACACACAGGCAAACAATGAGCAGTTCTTC
CDR3aa: CASSKHTQANNEQFF
v_gene: TRBV27
j_gene: TRBJ2-1
d_gene: NA
abundance: NA

CDR3nt: TGTGCCAGTAGTATTCGAGGGGTTGGCTATGGCTACACCTTC
CDR3aa: CASSIRGVGYGYTF
v_gene: TRBV19
j_gene: TRBJ1-2
d_gene: NA
abundance: NA

CDR3nt: TGTGCCAGCAGTTACACCGCCAGTATCTCCTACGAGCAGTACTTC
CDR3aa: CASSYTASISYEQYF
v_gene: TRBV6-6
j_gene: TRBJ2-7
d_gene: NA
abundance: NA

CDR3nt: TGTGCCAGCAGCTTACAGGGAGGAGAGACCCAGTACTTC
CDR3aa: CASSLQGGETQYF
v_gene: TRBV5-4
j_gene: TRBJ2-5
d_gene: NA
abundance: few

CDR3nt: TGTGCCATCAGGACAATCAGGGGGTGGAACACTGAAGCTTTCTTT
CDR3aa: CAIRTIRGWNTEAFF
v_gene: TRBV10-3
j_gene: TRBJ1-1
d_gene: TRBD1
abundance: NA

CDR3nt: TGTGCCAGCAGCGTGGTCGACACCGGGGAGCTGTTTTTT
CDR3aa: CASSVVDTGELFF
v_gene: TRBV9
j_gene: TRBJ2-2
d_gene: NA
abundance: NA

CDR3nt: TGTGCCAGCAGCGTAGCGGGGGTCGGAAACACCATATATTTT
CDR3aa: CASSVAGVGNTIYF
v_gene: TRBV9
j_gene: TRBJ1-3
d_gene: NA
abundance: NA

CDR3nt: TGCGCCAGCAGCTCGGACAGGTTCTACGAGCAGTACTTC
CDR3aa: CASSSDRFYEQYF
v_gene: TRBV5-1
j_gene: TRBJ2-7
d_gene: TRBD1
abundance: NA

CDR3nt: TGTGCCAGCAGACCGACAGGGACGAACACCGGGGAGCTGTTTTTT
CDR3aa: CASRPTGTNTGELFF
v_gene: TRBV11-2
j_gene: TRBJ2-2
d_gene: TRBD1
abundance: once

CDR3nt: TGCGCCAGCAGCCAACAAGGACAGGGACAAGAGACCCAGTACTTC
CDR3aa: CASSQQGQGQETQYF
v_gene: TRBV4-3
j_gene: TRBJ2-5
d_gene: TRBD1
abundance: once

CDR3nt: TGTGCCAGCAGCCCCGGCGGATACTTTCACTACGAGCAGTACTTC
CDR3aa: CASSPGGYFHYEQYF
v_gene: TRBV11-2
j_gene: TRBJ2-7
d_gene: NA
abundance: NA

CDR3nt: TGTGCCAGCAGTTTTCCCGTGGGCACTGAAGCTTTCTTT
CDR3aa: CASSFPVGTEAFF
v_gene: TRBV28
j_gene: TRBJ1-1
d_gene: NA
abundance: few

CDR3nt: TGTGCCAGCATTGATTGGACTAGCGGGAGGTTAACCGGGGAGCTGTTTTTT
CDR3aa: CASIDWTSGRLTGELFF
v_gene: TRBV6-1
j_gene: TRBJ2-2
d_gene: TRBD2
abundance: NA

CDR3nt: TGCGCCAGCAGCTTGGAAACGATTGGCCACGGGGAGCTGTTTTTT
CDR3aa: CASSLETIGHGELFF
v_gene: TRBV5-1
j_gene: TRBJ2-2
d_gene: NA
abundance: NA

CDR3nt: TGTGCCAGCAGCTCCTTACAGGGCAATGAGCAGTTCTTC
CDR3aa: CASSSLQGNEQFF
v_gene: TRBV7-2
j_gene: TRBJ2-1
d_gene: NA
abundance: NA

CDR3nt: TGTGCCAGCAGTGAATACTGGCAGGTCCAAGAGACCCAGTACTTC
CDR3aa: CASSEYWQVQETQYF
v_gene: TRBV6-1
j_gene: TRBJ2-5
d_gene: NA
abundance: once

CDR3nt: TGTGCCATTGGTTTGGATAGCGGGAGTCTGGACAATGAGCAGTTCTTC
CDR3aa: CAIGLDSGSLDNEQFF
v_gene: TRBV10-3
j_gene: TRBJ2-1
d_gene: TRBD2
abundance: NA

CDR3nt: TGTGCCAGCAGTTACGAACAGCGGGAGATCTATGAGCAGTTCTTC
CDR3aa: CASSYEQREIYEQFF
v_gene: TRBV6-6
j_gene: TRBJ2-1
d_gene: TRBD2
abundance: NA

CDR3nt: TGCGCCAGCAGCTTGCGGCGGGCTGAGACCCAGTACTTC
CDR3aa: CASSLRRAETQYF
v_gene: TRBV5-1
j_gene: TRBJ2-5
d_gene: NA
abundance: NA

CDR3nt: TGTGCCAGCAGCTTACACGGGGTCAATGAGCAGTTCTTC
CDR3aa: CASSLHGVNEQFF
v_gene: TRBV7-9
j_gene: TRBJ2-1
d_gene: NA
abundance: NA

CDR3nt: TGTGCCAGCAGTAGGTGGACAGGAGATAGCAATCAGCCCCAGCATTTT
CDR3aa: CASSRWTGDSNQPQHF
v_gene: TRBV27
j_gene: TRBJ1-5
d_gene: TRBD1
abundance: few

CDR3nt: TGTGCCAGCAGCGTAGAGGGCCGGGGCACCGGGGAGCTGTTTTTT
CDR3aa: CASSVEGRGTGELFF
v_gene: TRBV9
j_gene: TRBJ2-2
d_gene: NA
abundance: NA

CDR3nt: TGCGCCAGCAGCCGAGCGGGACTAGCGGGCACAGATACGCAGTATTTT
CDR3aa: CASSRAGLAGTDTQYF
v_gene: TRBV4-1
j_gene: TRBJ2-3
d_gene: TRBD2
abundance: NA

CDR3nt: TGCGCCAGCAGCCTCGTTGTGGGGACTGAAGCTTTCTTT
CDR3aa: CASSLVVGTEAFF
v_gene: TRBV5-1
j_gene: TRBJ1-1
d_gene: NA
abundance: NA

CDR3nt: TGTGCCACCAGCAGGGAACGACATACGCAGTATTTT
CDR3aa: CATSRERHTQYF
v_gene: TRBV15
j_gene: TRBJ2-3
d_gene: NA
abundance: once

CDR3nt: TGTGCCAGCAGCCAGACTAAAGAGACCCAGTACTTC
CDR3aa: CASSQTKETQYF
v_gene: TRBV28
j_gene: TRBJ2-5
d_gene: NA
abundance: NA